This T cell receptor beta chain appears in the sequencing data of a study of regulatory T cells in long-lasting Graves disease. Construction of TCR beta libraries relied on iRepertoire HTBI primers and on Arm-PCR targeting CDR3 regions. TCRdb reprocessed the multiplex PCR reads via MiXCR and lists one record per CDR3 protein. The data show 370,000 or so distinct CDR3 sequences, roughly 16% seen once. CDR1 is KGHSH and CDR2 is LQKENI in the germline V gene. The CDR3 is made up of 15 amino acids. Trimming left V 5 bases short and J 2 bases short, with 15 bases between. Stated time point: newly diagnosed GD, antithyroid drugs for less than 3 months. Construction of the TCR library relied on RNA isolated from PBMCs. This clonotype has a count of ten or more. This same sample was also taken into another study, of T cells in Graves' hyperthyroidism and ophthalmopathy. That publication notes: Hyperthyroidism, newly diagnosed and lasting under 2 months, affected patients aged 18 to 65. Using the HTBI primer set, a first-round RT-PCR was run on the TCR CDR3.

V gene TRBV18 combines with J gene TRBJ1-2; perhaps TRBD1 as D (6 bases). This specimen consisted of peripheral blood mononuclear cells (PBMCs), obtained at new diagnosis, from a patient treated with antithyroid drugs. The sequence derives from a woman aged 18-30 years with Graves disease. CDR3 nucleotide sequence: TGTGCCAGCTCATCGCAGGGAAGGGGGAACTATGGCTACACCTTC. Translation: CASSSQGRGNYGYTF.